Presented here are 14 T cell receptor beta chains from one specimen sequenced in a study of blood T cells in healthy people across ages (dated by TCRdb to between 2015 and 2017). Libraries were constructed by 5' RACE. Sequencing was carried out with an Illumina HiSeq 2500. The second PCR ran for roughly 6 to 11 cycles and used a J-beta primer mix along with a sample-barcoded 5' primer. The raw public data were reprocessed by TCRdb itself: fastp quality trimming at Q25, MiXCR clonotype calling, in-frame beta chains only. Records with the same CDR3 protein are collapsed into one entry carrying the most frequent genes and DNA. This sample lists 1.5 million to 2 million distinct CDR3 sequences; over 25% were detected once. 6.5% to 8.5% of the sample comes from the top ten. Sample: blood. The receptor set was obtained from a woman in her twenties or thirties in good health.

V gene TRBV30 combines with J gene TRBJ1-4; D not certain. Trimming removed 3 bases at V and 3 bases at J, with 5 bases between. Germline lookup yields CDR1 GTSNPN and CDR2 SVGIG (reference sequence). The CDR3 sequence is 12 residues long. CDR3 loop: CAWSPSNEKLFF. CDR3 DNA sequence: TGTGCCTGGAGCCCTTCTAATGAAAAACTGTTTTTT.

The V and J genes are TRBV12-3 or TRBV12-4 and TRBJ1-5; 12 bases match TRBD1. There are 17 residues in the CDR3. J gave up 9 bases and V 2 bases, and 11 bases lay outside the gene matches. DNA of the CDR3: TGTGCCAGCAGTTTATCCCGGGGGACAGGGGGCCGTCCGCCCCAGCATTTT. Encoded protein: CASSLSRGTGGRPPQHF.

V usage is TRBV2 and J usage is TRBJ1-2, with D tentatively TRBD1 (6 bases). The CDR3 sequence is 16 residues long. Trimming shortened V by 5 bases and J by 1 base, and 17 bases separated the two germline ends. From germline, CDR1 is SNHLY and CDR2 FYNNEI. The CDR3: CASSTRDTDRNYGYTF. DNA of the CDR3: TGTGCCAGCAGTACCCGGGACACCGATCGTAACTATGGCTACACCTTC.

V gene TRBV25-1 combines with J gene TRBJ2-5; the D gene is possibly TRBD1 (6 bases). This CDR3 has 13 amino acids. Between the trimmed V and J ends, which lost 7 bases and 5 bases, there was a span of 14 bases. The germline V gene encodes CDR1 MGHDK and CDR2 SYGVNS. CDR3 amino acids: CASTITGKETQYF. Written as DNA, the CDR3 is TGTGCCAGCACGATAACAGGGAAGGAGACCCAGTACTTC.

The CDR3 coding sequence is TGTGCCAGCGCTACCGGACAGGGGGTCTATGGCTACACCTTC. Translation: CASATGQGVYGYTF. The gene calls are TRBV9 and TRBJ1-2; 10 bases match TRBD1. Germline V gene data show CDR1 as SGDLS and CDR2 as YYNGEE. J lost 4 bases, V lost 7 bases, and 7 bases had no gene match. This CDR3 comprises 14 residues.

This clonotype was seen only a few times. The chain carries TRBV28 and TRBJ2-3; D not certain. The ends were cut back, 1 base at V and 3 bases at J, with 8 bases in the middle. Germline V gene sequence: CDR1 MDHEN, CDR2 SYDVKM. CDR3 length: 14 residues. CDR3 protein: CASSLSSITDTQYF. In DNA form, the CDR3 reads TGTGCCAGCAGTTTATCCTCGATTACAGATACGCAGTATTTT. Supplemented by reference TRBV28 and TRBJ2-3, the full variable domain reads DVKVTQSSRYLVKRTGEKVFLECVQDMDHENMFWYRQDPGLGLRLIYFSYDVKMKEKGDIPEGYSVSREKKERFSLILESASTNQTSMYLCASSLSSITDTQYFGPGTRLTVL.

This clonotype has a handful of counts. The rearrangement uses TRBV6-5 and TRBJ2-1; D remains unclear. The CDR3 sequence is 11 residues long. Per germline, CDR1 MNHEY and CDR2 SVGAGI. V gave up 5 bases and J gave up 10 bases, with 9 bases separating them. The CDR3 protein is CASSTNYEQFF. Here the CDR3 DNA reads TGTGCCAGCAGTACAAATTACGAGCAGTTCTTC.

This clonotype was seen a handful of times. A much bigger clone sits one base away, suggesting this may be a read error. The chain uses TRBV5-1 and TRBJ2-3; 10 bases are shared with TRBD2. Germline CDR1 and CDR2: SGHRS and YFSETQ. The CDR3 consists of 15 residues. This CDR3 is CAGSATSGFLDTQYF. CDR3 bases: TGCGCCGGCAGCGCGACTAGCGGGTTCCTAGATACGCAGTATTTT.

CDR3 loop: CSALDGYGYTF. The CDR3 coding sequence is TGCAGCGCTTTAGACGGCTATGGCTACACCTTC. This sequence joins TRBV29-1 and TRBJ1-2; unclear D gene. Looked up from germline, CDR1 is SQVTM and CDR2 is ANQGSEA. CDR3 length: 11 residues. The germline V and J ends were trimmed by 7 bases and 4 bases, with 10 bases remaining between them.

About this clonotype: The junction differs from germline at one of its ends, possibly a read error. The CDR3, as DNA: TGTGCCGGCAGCTTACAAGGAACAGGCAATCAGCCCCAGCATTTT. Amino acid sequence: CAGSLQGTGNQPQHF. V gene TRBV7-8 combines with J gene TRBJ1-5; D gene uncertain. Germline assignment: CDR1 SGHVS and CDR2 FQNEAQ. The CDR3 loop spans 15 amino acids.

The sample holds a few counts of this clonotype. The chain's CDR3 is CASTQPGGTGYEQFF. The CDR3 DNA sequence: TGCGCCAGCACTCAGCCGGGGGGGACAGGGTATGAGCAGTTCTTC. The chain couples TRBV5-1 to TRBJ2-1; tentatively, D is TRBD1 (9 bases). The V gene's germline CDR1 is SGHRS and CDR2 YFSETQ. The CDR3 contains 15 residues. Deletions cut 6 bases from V and 8 bases from J, with 21 bases between.

This chain uses TRBV20-1 with TRBJ2-3, with 7 bases that match TRBD1. The germline V gene encodes CDR1 DFQATT and CDR2 SNEGSKA (reference sequence). The CDR3 is 14 residues long. The V and J ends lost 0 bases and 6 bases, in that order; junction bases with no gene match: 6. As DNA, the CDR3 is TGCAGTGCTAGAGACGCGACAGGGTCGGATACGCAGTATTTT. This translates into CSARDATGSDTQYF.

Only a few counts were recorded for this clonotype. The rearrangement joins TRBV6-4 to TRBJ2-6; TRBD2 matches 13 bases. Germline assignment: CDR1 MRHNA and CDR2 SNTAGT. The CDR3 length is 18 residues. V shed 5 bases and J 0 bases; nucleotides not matched to a gene: 4. The CDR3 loop is CASSTGLAGYSGANVLTF. The CDR3 DNA follows: TGTGCCAGCAGTACGGGACTAGCGGGGTACTCTGGGGCCAACGTCCTGACTTTC.

This clonotype occurred a few times. This chain uses TRBV20-1 with TRBJ2-1; D unresolved. The CDR3 loop spans 15 amino acids. Germline V gene sequence: CDR1 DFQATT, CDR2 SNEGSKA (reference sequence). V was clipped by 5 bases and J by 0 bases, with 14 bases between them. The chain's CDR3 is CSALSPPDSYNEQFF. CDR3 coding DNA: TGCAGTGCTCTCAGTCCCCCCGACTCCTACAATGAGCAGTTCTTC.